Given below is one TCR beta chain in context. Its antigen is unidentified. In germline, CDR1 is SGHNT, CDR2 YENEEA. V lost 5 bases and J lost 6; bases outside the gene matches: 13. This CDR3 is built from 16 residues. This specimen belongs to a study of chemoradiotherapy in HPV16-positive cancers. Assay: immunoSEQ multiplex PCR; the TCRdb copy retains only in-frame clones and omits some. The table includes some 4,900 clones, 65% to 85% detected once. Study-level points and caveats: HPV-responsive T-cell expansion during chemoradiotherapy was linked to improved recurrence-free survival in HPV16-positive patients. Non-HPV-specific T cells did not expand in tumors during treatment, whereas candidate HPV-specific clones and E7-related motifs did.

This sequence was found in a human donor with HPV-associated anogenital cancer. The sample in question was tumor tissue, obtained from a patient who underwent chemoradiotherapy. The chain uses TRBV11-3 and TRBJ2-7; TRBD1 aligns across 10 bases. The CDR3: CASSLYTGTGEPEQYF. CDR3 DNA: TGTGCCAGCAGCCTCTATACCGGGACAGGGGAGCCCGAGCAGTACTTC.